The 10 T cell receptor beta chains given below trace back to one sample, sequenced in a study of cytomegalovirus exposure and HLA in healthy donors. Sequencing was performed with immunoSEQ multiplex PCR; in TCRdb, only in-frame clones are kept and a portion is missing. The repertoire includes some 270,000 clones, just over 85% of them detected once, and approximately 1% sits in the top ten. The sample was PBMCs. The receptors stem from a woman aged 18-29 years in good health and CMV-seronegative.

The rearrangement uses TRBV5-1 and TRBJ2-7; 9 bases match TRBD1. In germline, CDR1 is SGHRS, CDR2 YFSETQ. The CDR3 is 15 amino acids. The J segment lost 4 bases and the V segment lost 4 bases, leaving 9 bases of the junction unmatched. The CDR3 bases are TGCGCCAGCAGCATTCGGACAGGGGAAGTGTACGAGCAGTACTTC. Amino acids: CASSIRTGEVYEQYF.

The gene calls are TRBV7-9 and TRBJ2-7; maybe TRBD1 (6 bases). Germline CDR1 and CDR2: SEHNR and FQNEAQ (reference sequence). This CDR3 has 13 residues. Trimming shortened V by 8 bases and J by 0 bases, and 11 bases separated the two germline ends. The CDR3 loop reads CASQPDSSYEQYF. The CDR3 DNA reads TGTGCCAGCCAGCCGGACAGCTCCTACGAGCAGTACTTC.

This chain connects TRBV6-6 to TRBJ1-4; 8 bases are shared with TRBD1. The CDR3 loop spans 14 amino acids. The trim removed 8 bases at V and 3 bases at J, leaving 5 bases unmatched. CDR1 MNHNY and CDR2 SVGAGI come from the germline V gene (reference sequence). CDR3 protein: CASSPQGANEKLFF. In DNA, the CDR3 is TGTGCCAGCTCTCCACAGGGGGCTAATGAAAAACTGTTTTTT.

This clone was counted a few times. V gene TRBV18 combines with J gene TRBJ1-5; possible D gene TRBD1, 5 bases. V dropped 1 base and J dropped 2 bases, with 9 bases sitting between them. The length of the CDR3 is 15 residues. Germline values: CDR1 KGHSH, CDR2 LQKENI. The CDR3 protein is CASSPLEQGNQPQHF. CDR3 DNA: TGTGCCAGCTCACCACTTGAACAGGGCAATCAGCCCCAGCATTTT.

V is TRBV5-4 and J is TRBJ2-3, with TRBD2 identical over 7 bases. Germline values: CDR1 SGHNT, CDR2 YYREEE (reference sequence). J was trimmed by 6 bases and V by 6 bases; bases with no gene match: 13. This CDR3 contains 15 residues. CDR3 nucleotide sequence: TGTGCCAGCAAGCTTGGAGACCAGGGAGGGGATACGCAGTATTTT. Amino acid sequence: CASKLGDQGGDTQYF.

This rearrangement joins TRBV15 to TRBJ1-1, with 7 bases identical to TRBD1. The germline V gene encodes CDR1 LNHNV and CDR2 YYDKDF (reference sequence). V was clipped by 4 bases and J by 0 bases; unmatched bases: 17. The CDR3 covers 19 residues. CDR3 sequence reads: CATSTPRGTVVPMNTEAFF. The CDR3 DNA sequence: TGTGCCACCAGCACCCCCCGCGGGACAGTCGTTCCCATGAACACTGAAGCTTTCTTT.

The rearrangement links TRBV6-5 to TRBJ2-5, with TRBD2 matching over 9 bases. This CDR3 is built from 16 residues. CDR1 is MNHEY and CDR2 is SVGAGI in the germline V gene. V trimming: 3 bases; J trimming: 1 base; junction bases outside the gene matches: 6. The CDR3 sequence: CASSYGGGRGQETQYF. As DNA, the CDR3 is TGTGCCAGCAGTTATGGCGGCGGGAGGGGCCAAGAGACCCAGTACTTC.

This chain connects TRBV10-2 to TRBJ1-2; no firm D call. This CDR3 region has 12 residues. Looked up from germline, CDR1 is WSHSY and CDR2 is SAAADI. The ends were cut back, 8 bases at V and 1 base at J, with 8 bases in the middle. The CDR3 DNA sequence: TGCGCCAGCGCGCCGGTTAACTATGGCTACACCTTC. This translates into CASAPVNYGYTF.

This chain connects TRBV19 to TRBJ1-2; 7 bases are shared with TRBD1. CDR1 is LNHDA, CDR2 SQIVND, per germline (reference sequence). The CDR3 runs 12 residues. V lost 7 bases, J lost 6 bases, and 5 bases stayed unmatched. CDR3: CASKQGTDGYTF. In DNA form, the CDR3 reads TGTGCCAGTAAACAGGGGACAGATGGCTACACCTTC.

The V call is TRBV9, the J call TRBJ1-2; the match to TRBD1 covers 7 bases. The CDR3 has 15 amino acids. V was pared by 3 bases and J by 5 bases, with 10 bases of the junction left unmatched. Germline CDR1 and CDR2: SGDLS and YYNGEE. Here the CDR3 DNA reads TGTGCCAGCAGCGCCCGCCGGGACAGCCTTTATGGCTACACCTTC. Encoded protein: CASSARRDSLYGYTF.